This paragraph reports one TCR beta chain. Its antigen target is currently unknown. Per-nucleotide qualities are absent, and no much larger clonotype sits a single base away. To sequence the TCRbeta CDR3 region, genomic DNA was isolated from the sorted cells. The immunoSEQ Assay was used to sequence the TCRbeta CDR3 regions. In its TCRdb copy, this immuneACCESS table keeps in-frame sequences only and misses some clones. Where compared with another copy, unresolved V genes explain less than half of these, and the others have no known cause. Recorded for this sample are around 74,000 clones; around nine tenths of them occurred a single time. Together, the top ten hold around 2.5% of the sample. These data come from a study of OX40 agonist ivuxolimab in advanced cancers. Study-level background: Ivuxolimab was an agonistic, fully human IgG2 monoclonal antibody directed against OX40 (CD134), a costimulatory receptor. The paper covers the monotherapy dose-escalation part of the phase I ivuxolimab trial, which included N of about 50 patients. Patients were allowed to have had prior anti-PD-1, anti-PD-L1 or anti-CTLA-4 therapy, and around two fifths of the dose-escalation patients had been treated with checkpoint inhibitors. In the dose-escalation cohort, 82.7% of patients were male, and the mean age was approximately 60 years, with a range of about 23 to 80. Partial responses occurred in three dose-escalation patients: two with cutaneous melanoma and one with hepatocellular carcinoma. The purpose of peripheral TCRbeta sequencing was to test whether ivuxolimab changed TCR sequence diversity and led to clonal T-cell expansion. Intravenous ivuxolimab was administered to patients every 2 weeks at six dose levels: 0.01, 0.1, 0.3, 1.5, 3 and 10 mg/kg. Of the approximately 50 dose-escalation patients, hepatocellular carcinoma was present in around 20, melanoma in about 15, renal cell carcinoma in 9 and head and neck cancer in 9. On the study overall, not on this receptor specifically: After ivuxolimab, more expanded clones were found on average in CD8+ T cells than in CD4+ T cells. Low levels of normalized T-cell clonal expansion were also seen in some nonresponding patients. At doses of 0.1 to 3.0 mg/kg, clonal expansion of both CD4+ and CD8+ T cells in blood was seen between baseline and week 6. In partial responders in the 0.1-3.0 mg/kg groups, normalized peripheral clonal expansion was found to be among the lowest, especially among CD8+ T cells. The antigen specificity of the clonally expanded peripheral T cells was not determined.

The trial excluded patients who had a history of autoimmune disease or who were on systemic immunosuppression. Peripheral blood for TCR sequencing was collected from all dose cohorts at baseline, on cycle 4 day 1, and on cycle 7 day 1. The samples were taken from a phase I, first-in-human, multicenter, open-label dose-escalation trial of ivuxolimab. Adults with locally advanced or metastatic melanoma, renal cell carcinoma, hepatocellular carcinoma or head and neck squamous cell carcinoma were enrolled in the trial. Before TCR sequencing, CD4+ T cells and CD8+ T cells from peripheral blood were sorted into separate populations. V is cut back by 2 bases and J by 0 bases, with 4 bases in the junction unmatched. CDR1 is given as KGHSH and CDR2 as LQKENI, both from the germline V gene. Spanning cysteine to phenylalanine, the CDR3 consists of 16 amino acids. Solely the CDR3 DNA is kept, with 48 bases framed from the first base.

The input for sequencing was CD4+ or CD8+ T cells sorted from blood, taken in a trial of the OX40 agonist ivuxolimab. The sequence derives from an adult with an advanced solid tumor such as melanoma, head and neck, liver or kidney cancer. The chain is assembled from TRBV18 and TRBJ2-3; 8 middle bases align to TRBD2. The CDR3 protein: CASSPWREVSTDTQYF. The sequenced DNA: TGTGCCAGCTCACCATGGCGGGAGGTTAGCACAGATACGCAGTATTTT.